Reported below is one T cell receptor beta chain. Then a second PCR, running roughly 6 to 11 cycles, was carried out with a sample-barcoded 5' primer and a J-beta primer mix. Each sample provided no less than 2.5 million CDR3-containing paired-end reads. Via MiXCR, TCRdb re-called the 5' RACE reads, giving one row per CDR3 protein. The sample carries about 970,000 distinct CDR3 sequences, just over 50% recorded once. The data were obtained in a study of blood T cells in healthy people across ages. Each sample had at least 6 million PBMCs isolated. This CDR3 has 13 amino acids. The germline V gene encodes CDR1 MNHEY and CDR2 SVGEGT.

The chain uses TRBV6-2 or TRBV6-3 and TRBJ2-7; D call uncertain. Gene TRBJ2-5 matches the end of the DNA better, so the J call may be wrong. The clonotype was recovered from a woman in her fifties or sixties in good health. Sequenced input: blood. CDR3 DNA: TGTGCCAGCAAAAAGCTCGGTAGTGAGACCCAGTACTTC. This gives the protein CASKKLGSETQYF.